A selection of T cell receptor beta chains follows, all from one sample in a study of PD-L1 blockade in urothelial cancer. Assay used: immunoSEQ multiplex PCR; TCRdb lists only in-frame clones, some missing. The sample yields roughly 29,000 clones, around 80% seen once. The specimen was PBMCs, collected around atezolizumab (anti-PD-L1) treatment. All receptors derive from a man aged 65 to 85 with urothelial cancer. CDR3s include the opening cysteine and the closing phenylalanine or tryptophan. The order of the fields is D gene, clone size, V gene, J gene, CDR3 DNA, CDR3 protein. A D gene is named only where the DNA matches it firmly. Rows give clone size only sometimes, using once, few, many, or a class for an expanded clone.

TRBD2	NA	TRBV7-3	TRBJ2-1	TGTGCCAGCAGCTCAGGGACTAGCGCCAATGAGCAGTTCTTC	CASSSGTSANEQFF
NA	NA	TRBV7-9	TRBJ2-7	TGTGCCAGCAGCTTGTCGAAGGGGCCCTACGAGCAGTACTTC	CASSLSKGPYEQYF
NA	NA	TRBV9	TRBJ1-4	TGTGCCAGCAGCCCCCGGGCAACTAATGAAAAACTGTTTTTT	CASSPRATNEKLFF
NA	once	TRBV28	TRBJ1-6	TGTGCCAGCAGTTCTACAGATGCTTCACCCCTCCACTTT	CASSSTDASPLHF
NA	NA	TRBV6-6	TRBJ1-1	TGTGCCAGCGCCCCTCCGCAGGGAACTGAAGCTTTCTTT	CASAPPQGTEAFF
NA	NA	TRBV7-9	TRBJ1-4	TGTGCCAGCAGCTTACAGGTTGCAACTAATGAAAAACTGTTTTTT	CASSLQVATNEKLFF
NA	NA	TRBV7-9	TRBJ2-5	TGTGCCAGCAGCTTAGAAGCCGGGTCAGAGACCCAGTACTTC	CASSLEAGSETQYF
NA	few	TRBV7-8	TRBJ1-1	TGTGCCAGCAGGCTTACAACTGAAGCTTTCTTT	CASRLTTEAFF
TRBD2	NA	TRBV27	TRBJ2-1	TGTGCCAGCAGTTTAAGGTGGCTAGCGGGAGGGGGCTCCTACAATGAGCAGTTCTTC	CASSLRWLAGGGSYNEQFF
TRBD2	NA	TRBV6-6	TRBJ2-1	TGTGCCAGCAGCCTTTCTAGCGGGAGAAGGCATGAGCAGTTCTTC	CASSLSSGRRHEQFF
TRBD1	NA	TRBV30	TRBJ2-7	TGTGCCTGGAGTGACACTTGGACAGGGTCCTACGAGCAGTACTTC	CAWSDTWTGSYEQYF
TRBD1	NA	TRBV2	TRBJ1-6	TGTGCCAGCCTAGGGACAGGGCGTTCACCCCTCCACTTT	CASLGTGRSPLHF
TRBD2	NA	TRBV19	TRBJ2-4	TGTGCCAGTAGTCCCCTAGGGCGGGAGGGCCGAGCCAAAAACATTCAGTACTTC	CASSPLGREGRAKNIQYF
NA	NA	TRBV5-1	TRBJ2-5	TGCGCCAGCAGCTTATACAGGGCGCAAGAGACCCAGTACTTC	CASSLYRAQETQYF
TRBD2	NA	TRBV7-9	TRBJ2-3	TGTGCCAGCAGCTCGGGACTAGCGGGACCTTACACAGATACGCAGTATTTT	CASSSGLAGPYTDTQYF
NA	once	TRBV11-3	TRBJ1-1	TGTGCCAGCAGCTTACACTGGAACACTGAAGCTTTCTTT	CASSLHWNTEAFF
TRBD2	once	TRBV7-2	TRBJ2-5	TGTGCCAGCAGACCGAGCGGGGGGGCCTCGGAGACCCAGTACTTC	CASRPSGGASETQYF
NA	once	TRBV9	TRBJ2-2	TGTGCCAGCAGCGTAATAGGGACTCCGAACACCGGGGAGCTGTTTTTT	CASSVIGTPNTGELFF
NA	NA	TRBV6-5	TRBJ2-7	TGTGCCAGCAGTCTGACAGCGAGCTCCTACGAGCAGTACTTC	CASSLTASSYEQYF
TRBD1	NA	TRBV19	TRBJ1-5	TGTGCCAGTGGCGGCACCAGGGGGCTTCAGCCCCAGCATTTT	CASGGTRGLQPQHF
NA	few	TRBV9	TRBJ2-2	TGTGCCAGCAGCCCGCCTTGGAGGGCAGGGTATACCGGGGAGCTGTTTTTT	CASSPPWRAGYTGELFF
TRBD2	NA	TRBV7-2	TRBJ2-1	TGTGCCAGCAGCACCCTAGCGGGGCCCTACAATGAGCAGTTCTTC	CASSTLAGPYNEQFF
TRBD1	NA	TRBV7-9	TRBJ2-1	TGTGCCAGCAGCTTAACCGGACAGGGGAGATTCTTC	CASSLTGQGRFF
NA	NA	TRBV6-6	TRBJ1-1	TGTGCCAGCACCAAAGAAGCGCTGAACACTGAAGCTTTCTTT	CASTKEALNTEAFF
NA	NA	TRBV28	TRBJ2-7	TGTGCCAGCAGTTCCCCGTTCCGGGACATTGCCTACGAGCAGTACTTC	CASSSPFRDIAYEQYF
NA	NA	TRBV28	TRBJ2-1	TGTGCCACGGGACTGCTTAGCGGTGAGCAGTTCTTC	CATGLLSGEQFF
TRBD2	few	TRBV5-1	TRBJ2-1	TGCGCCAGCCAACAAAGCGGGAGTCCCTACAATGAGCAGTTCTTC	CASQQSGSPYNEQFF
NA	NA	TRBV7-2	TRBJ1-6	TGTGCCAGCAGCTTAGCACCGCGTAATTCACCCCTCCACTTT	CASSLAPRNSPLHF
NA	NA	TRBV11-3	TRBJ2-5	TGTGCCAGCAGCTTAGGGGGGGTGCTTGGAGAGACCCAGTACTTC	CASSLGGVLGETQYF
NA	NA	TRBV7-2	TRBJ2-1	TGTGCCAGCAGCTTGTGGGGGGGCGCACAGGGCGAGCAGTTCTTC	CASSLWGGAQGEQFF
NA	NA	TRBV12-2	TRBJ1-1	TGTGCAAGTCGGTTGGGGGGGAACACTGAAGCTTTCTTT	CASRLGGNTEAFF
TRBD1	few	TRBV6-5	TRBJ1-6	TGTGCCAGCAGTTTGACAGGGCTTTCTGGGAATTCACCCCTCCACTTT	CASSLTGLSGNSPLHF
NA	NA	TRBV4-1	TRBJ1-3	TGCGCCAGCAGCCGAGCTCAGGGCTCTGGAAACACCATATATTTT	CASSRAQGSGNTIYF
TRBD1	few	TRBV6-5	TRBJ2-1	TGTGCCAGCAGTGCACGACAGGGGCCCTACAATGAGCAGTTCTTC	CASSARQGPYNEQFF
NA	NA	TRBV7-3	TRBJ1-1	TGTGCCAGCAGCCTCCAGGGGTTGAACACTGAAGCTTTCTTT	CASSLQGLNTEAFF
TRBD1	NA	TRBV6-5	TRBJ1-1	TGTGCCAGCAGTTCTAAACAGGGGAGCACTGAAGCTTTCTTT	CASSSKQGSTEAFF
NA	NA	TRBV6-5	TRBJ1-3	TGTGCCAGCAGTTACTCGCCAGGAAACTCTGGAAACACCATATATTTT	CASSYSPGNSGNTIYF
TRBD1	NA	TRBV29-1	TRBJ2-4	TGCAGCGTAAGGGGGCGCCTGGCCAAAAACATTCAGTACTTC	CSVRGRLAKNIQYF
TRBD1	few	TRBV2	TRBJ2-5	TGTGCCAGCAGCCGACAGGGCGGTAATACGGAGACCCAGTACTTC	CASSRQGGNTETQYF
TRBD1	NA	TRBV19	TRBJ1-1	TGTGCCAGTAGTTCGCAGGGGGCCAACACTGAAGCTTTCTTT	CASSSQGANTEAFF
TRBD1	few	TRBV28	TRBJ2-7	TGTGCCAGTTTCCCGGGGACAGGCTCCTACGAGCAGTACTTC	CASFPGTGSYEQYF
TRBD1	NA	TRBV18	TRBJ1-1	TGTGCCAGCTCTTCAAAACAGGGGCCTGAAGCTTTCTTT	CASSSKQGPEAFF
TRBD1	NA	TRBV6-4	TRBJ2-7	TGTGCCAGCACCATACAGGGGGCGAGCTACGAGCAGTACTTC	CASTIQGASYEQYF
NA	NA	TRBV11-2	TRBJ1-2	TGTGCCAGCAGCCCCCTGACTGTCGCTAACTATGGCTACACCTTC	CASSPLTVANYGYTF
NA	NA	TRBV28	TRBJ1-1	TGTGCCAGCAGTTTACCCTATGACAGCACTGAAGCTTTCTTT	CASSLPYDSTEAFF